The 13 T cell receptor beta chains presented below share a single source sample, sequenced in a study of blood T cell repertoires in COVID-19 (dated by TCRdb to about 2020). Library method: the immunoSEQ multiplex PCR assay. The clones in this table, taken by TCRdb from immuneACCESS, are in-frame only. Not every clone is retained; where verified, under half of the shortfall comes from an unresolved V gene, and the cause of the rest is unknown. This sample holds about 91,000 clones; around 90% were observed only once. The ten largest clonotypes hold around 5% of the sample. What was sequenced was peripheral blood. The receptors come from a woman aged 80 or over with active COVID-19.

This chain uses TRBV6-5 with TRBJ1-2, with D perhaps matching TRBD1 (6 bases). CDR1 is MNHEY and CDR2 is SVGAGI in the germline V gene. Trimming stripped 6 bases from V and 6 bases from J, with 14 bases between. The CDR3 is made up of 13 amino acids. The CDR3, as DNA: TGTGCCAGCAGGGGCGGGGGCCGCGATGGCTACACCTTC. It specifies CASRGGGRDGYTF.

This chain joins TRBV7-8 and TRBJ2-2; 10 nucleotides match TRBD1. V lost 5 bases, J lost 7 bases, and 13 bases stayed unmatched. The CDR3 loop spans 17 amino acids. Germline V gives CDR1 SGHVS, CDR2 FQNEAQ. The CDR3 sequence: CASSPLLGQGVIGELFF. The CDR3 region has the DNA TGTGCCAGCAGCCCACTTCTCGGACAGGGGGTAATCGGGGAGCTGTTTTTT.

The chain uses TRBV14 and TRBJ1-4, with a weak D call TRBD1 (5 bases). Trimming removed 2 bases at V and 8 bases at J, with 12 bases between. This CDR3 contains 14 residues. Looked up from germline, CDR1 is SGHDN and CDR2 is FVKESK. The CDR3 region has the DNA TGTGCCAGCAGCCAATATGGGGGAGGAGAAAAACTGTTTTTT. Its protein is CASSQYGGGEKLFF.

The chain combines TRBV7-2 with TRBJ1-1; 7 bases are a match to TRBD1. Trimming cost V 5 bases and J 0 bases; bases outside gene matches: 3. CDR1 is SGHTA and CDR2 is FQGNSA in the germline V gene. There are 14 residues in the CDR3. The CDR3 DNA reads TGTGCCAGCAGCATCGACAGGGTGAACACTGAAGCTTTCTTT. The encoded protein is CASSIDRVNTEAFF.

The chain employs TRBV7-9 and TRBJ2-6, with 8 bases matching TRBD1. After removal of 1 base from V and 0 bases from J, the junction contained 5 bases not matched to a gene. The CDR3 is 18 residues long. Germline V CDR1 and CDR2: SEHNR, FQNEAQ (reference sequence). The CDR3 spells CASSLVRQGSSGANVLTF. The CDR3 coding sequence is TGTGCCAGCAGCTTAGTTAGACAGGGGAGCTCTGGGGCCAACGTCCTGACTTTC. Full variable domain (missing parts from reference TRBV7-9 and TRBJ2-6): DTGVSQNPRHKITKRGQNVTFRCDPISEHNRLYWYRQTLGQGPEFLTYFQNEAQLEKSRLLSDRFSAERPKGSFSTLEIQRTEQGDSAMYLCASSLVRQGSSGANVLTFGAGSRLTVL.

The rearrangement uses TRBV6-2 or TRBV6-3 and TRBJ1-2, with TRBD1 as a possible D gene (6 bases). V was clipped by 6 bases and J by 3 bases, with 14 bases between them. This CDR3 spans 14 amino acids. The germline V gene has CDR1 MNHEY and CDR2 SVGEGT. This CDR3 reads CASSHQDSDYGYTF. The CDR3 DNA follows: TGTGCCAGCAGCCACCAGGACAGTGACTATGGCTACACCTTC.

The chain couples TRBV20-1 to TRBJ2-7; D may be TRBD2 (5 bases). This CDR3 is built from 11 residues. The germline V gene has CDR1 DFQATT and CDR2 SNEGSKA (reference sequence). Between the trimmed V and J ends, which lost 8 bases and 3 bases, there was a span of 11 bases. CDR3 sequence reads: CSTRRDYEQYF. The CDR3 DNA reads TGCAGTACGAGACGGGACTACGAGCAGTACTTC.

This clone showed up just a few times. The rearrangement links TRBV7-6 to TRBJ2-7; D gene unclear. From germline, CDR1 is SGHVS and CDR2 FNYEAQ. CDR3 length: 13 residues. The germline V and J ends were trimmed by 3 bases and 1 base, with 7 bases remaining between them. The CDR3 DNA sequence: TGTGCCAGCAGCTTCGAGAGATCCTACGAGCAGTACTTC. Translating gives CASSFERSYEQYF. Together with reference TRBV7-6 and TRBJ2-7, the CDR3 gives the full variable domain: GAGVSQSPRYKVTKRGQDVALRCDPISGHVSLYWYRQALGQGPEFLTYFNYEAQQDKSGLPNDRFSAERPEGSISTLTIQRTEQRDSAMYRCASSFERSYEQYFGPGTRLTVT.

This rearrangement joins TRBV9 to TRBJ2-5, with 10 bases fitting TRBD1. Germline lookup yields CDR1 SGDLS and CDR2 YYNGEE. The ends lost 0 bases at V and 4 bases at J; junction bases unmatched: 6. The CDR3 is 16 residues long. CDR3 sequence (DNA): TGTGCCAGCAGCGTAGGACAGGGGGCACGTACAGAGACCCAGTACTTC. It encodes CASSVGQGARTETQYF.

The chain links TRBV7-2 to TRBJ2-1; TRBD2 matches at 7 bases. After removal of 4 bases from V and 8 bases from J, the junction contained 11 bases not matched to a gene. Germline CDR1 is SGHTA and CDR2 is FQGNSA. CDR3 size: 15 residues. CDR3 residues: CASSWGGSKSDEQFF. In nucleotides, the CDR3 is TGTGCCAGCAGCTGGGGCGGGAGCAAGTCGGATGAGCAGTTCTTC.

The count of this clone is one. This chain connects TRBV5-4 to TRBJ2-1, with TRBD1 identical over 7 bases. Germline loops: CDR1 SGHNT, CDR2 YYREEE (reference sequence). The CDR3 is 15 amino acids. The V and J ends lost 4 bases and 3 bases, in that order; junction bases with no gene match: 7. CDR3 DNA: TGTGCCAGCAGCCTAGGGACAGAGCTCTACAATGAGCAGTTCTTC. It is translated as CASSLGTELYNEQFF.

The gene calls are TRBV6-6 and TRBJ1-1; 7 nucleotides match TRBD1. CDR1 is MNHNY, CDR2 SVGAGI, per germline (reference sequence). CDR3 length: 13 residues. With 9 bases clipped from V and 2 bases from J, the junction kept 6 bases outside the gene matches. The CDR3 DNA follows: TGTGCCAGTAACGGACAGGCCAACACTGAAGCTTTCTTT. This gives the protein CASNGQANTEAFF.

J is TRBJ2-7 and V is TRBV28; perhaps TRBD2 as D (6 bases). Trimming removed 1 base from V and 0 bases from J, with 10 bases in between. Germline assignment: CDR1 MDHEN and CDR2 SYDVKM. The CDR3 has 15 residues. The CDR3 DNA is TGTGCCAGCAGTTTATTGTACGGGAGCTCCTACGAGCAGTACTTC. Its translation: CASSLLYGSSYEQYF.